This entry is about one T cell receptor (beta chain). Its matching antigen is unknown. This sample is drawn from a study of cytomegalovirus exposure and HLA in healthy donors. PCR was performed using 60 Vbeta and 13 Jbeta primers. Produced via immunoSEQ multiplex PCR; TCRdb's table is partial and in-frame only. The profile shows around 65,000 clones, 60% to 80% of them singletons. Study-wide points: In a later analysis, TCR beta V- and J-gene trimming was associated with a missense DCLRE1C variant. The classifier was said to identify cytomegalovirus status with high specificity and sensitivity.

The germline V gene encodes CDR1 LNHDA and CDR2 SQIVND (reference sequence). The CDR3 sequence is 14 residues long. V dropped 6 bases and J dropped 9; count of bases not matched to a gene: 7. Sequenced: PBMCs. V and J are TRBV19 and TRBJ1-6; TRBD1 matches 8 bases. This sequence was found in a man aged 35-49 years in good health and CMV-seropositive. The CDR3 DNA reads TGTGCCAGTAGCCCCGACAGGGGAAGTTCACCCCTCCACTTT. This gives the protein CASSPDRGSSPLHF.